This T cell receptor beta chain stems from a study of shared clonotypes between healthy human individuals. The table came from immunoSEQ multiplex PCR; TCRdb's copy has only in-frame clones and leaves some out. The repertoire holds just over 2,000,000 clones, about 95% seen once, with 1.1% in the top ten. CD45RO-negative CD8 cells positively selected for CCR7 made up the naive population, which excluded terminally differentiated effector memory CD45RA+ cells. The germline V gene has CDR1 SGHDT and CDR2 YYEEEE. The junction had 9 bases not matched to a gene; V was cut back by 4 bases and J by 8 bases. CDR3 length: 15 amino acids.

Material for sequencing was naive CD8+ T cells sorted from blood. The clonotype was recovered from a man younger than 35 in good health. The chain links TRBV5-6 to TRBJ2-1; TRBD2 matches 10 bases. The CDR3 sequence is CASSPSSGRFDEQFF. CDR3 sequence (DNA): TGTGCCAGCAGCCCCTCTAGCGGGAGATTCGATGAGCAGTTCTTC.